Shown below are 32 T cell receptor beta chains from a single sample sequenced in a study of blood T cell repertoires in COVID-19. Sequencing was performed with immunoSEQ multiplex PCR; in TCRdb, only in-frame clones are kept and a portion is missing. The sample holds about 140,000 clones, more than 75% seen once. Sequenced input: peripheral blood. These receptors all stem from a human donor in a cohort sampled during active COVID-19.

CDR3 DNA: TGTGCCAGCAACGACTTAGCGGGGGCAAGTACTGAAGCTTTCTTT. It is translated as CASNDLAGASTEAFF. The genes are TRBV2 and TRBJ1-1; TRBD1 is a possible D gene (6 bases). Germline CDR1 SNHLY, CDR2 FYNNEI. CDR3 length: 15 residues. The V end was cut by 7 bases, the J end by 5 bases, with 20 bases between.

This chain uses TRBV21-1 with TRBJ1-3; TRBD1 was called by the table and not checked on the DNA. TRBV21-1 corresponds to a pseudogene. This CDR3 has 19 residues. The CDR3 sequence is CASSKPKIRDRGSGNTIYF. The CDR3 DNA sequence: TGTGCCAGCAGCAAACCGAAGATCCGGGACAGGGGGTCTGGAAACACCATATATTTT.

CDR3 in amino acids: CASSRRGTYLEQYF. The CDR3 DNA reads as TGTGCCAGCAGCCGAAGGGGAACTTATCTCGAGCAGTACTTC. The chain links TRBV4-2 to TRBJ2-7, with a weak D call TRBD1 (5 bases). The CDR3 contains 14 residues. V was shortened by 4 bases and J by 6 bases, with 16 bases between the two germline ends. The germline V gene encodes CDR1 LGHNA and CDR2 YNFKEQ.

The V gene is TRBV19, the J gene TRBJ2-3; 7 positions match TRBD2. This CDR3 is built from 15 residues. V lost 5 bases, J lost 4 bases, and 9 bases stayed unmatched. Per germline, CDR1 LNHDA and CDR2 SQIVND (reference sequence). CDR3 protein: CASSARDYLADTQYF. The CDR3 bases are TGTGCCAGTAGTGCCCGGGACTATTTAGCAGATACGCAGTATTTT.

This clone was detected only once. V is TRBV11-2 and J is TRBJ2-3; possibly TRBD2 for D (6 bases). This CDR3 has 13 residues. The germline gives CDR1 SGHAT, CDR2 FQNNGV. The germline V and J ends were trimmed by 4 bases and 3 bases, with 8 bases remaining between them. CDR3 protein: CASSSRGTDTQYF. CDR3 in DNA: TGTGCCAGCAGCTCCCGGGGGACAGATACGCAGTATTTT.

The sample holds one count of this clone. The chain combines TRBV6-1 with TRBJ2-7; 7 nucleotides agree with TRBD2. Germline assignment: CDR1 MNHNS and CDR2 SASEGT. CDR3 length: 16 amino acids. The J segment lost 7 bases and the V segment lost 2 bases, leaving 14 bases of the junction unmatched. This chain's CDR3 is CASSEKSAGTAWEQYF. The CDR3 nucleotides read TGTGCCAGCAGTGAAAAGTCAGCGGGGACCGCATGGGAGCAGTACTTC.

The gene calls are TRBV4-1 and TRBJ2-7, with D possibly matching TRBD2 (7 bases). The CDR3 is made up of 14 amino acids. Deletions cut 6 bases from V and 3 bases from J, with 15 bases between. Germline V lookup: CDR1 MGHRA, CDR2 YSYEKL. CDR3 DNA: TGCGCCAGCAGAGCCGGGGGAGGGGGCTACGAGCAGTACTTC. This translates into CASRAGGGGYEQYF.

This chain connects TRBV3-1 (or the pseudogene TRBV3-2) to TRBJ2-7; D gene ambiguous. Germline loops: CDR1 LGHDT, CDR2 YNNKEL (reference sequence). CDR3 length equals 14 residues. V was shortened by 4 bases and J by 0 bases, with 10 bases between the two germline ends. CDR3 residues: CASSRSASSYEQYF. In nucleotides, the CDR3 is TGTGCCAGCAGCCGAAGCGCGAGCTCCTACGAGCAGTACTTC.

The CDR3 nucleotides read TGTGCCAGCAGCCCTCTCTTAGCGGGGGGGCCAGATACGCAGTATTTT. It specifies CASSPLLAGGPDTQYF. V usage is TRBV3-1 (or the pseudogene TRBV3-2) and J usage is TRBJ2-3, with 11 positions matching TRBD2. Germline values: CDR1 LGHDT, CDR2 YNNKEL (reference sequence). V shed 4 bases and J 4 bases; nucleotides not matched to a gene: 7. This CDR3 has 16 amino acids.

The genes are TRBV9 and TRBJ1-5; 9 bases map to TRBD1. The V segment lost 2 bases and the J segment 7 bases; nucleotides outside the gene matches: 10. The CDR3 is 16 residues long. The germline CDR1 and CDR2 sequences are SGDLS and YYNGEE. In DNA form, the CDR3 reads TGTGCCAGCAGCGTTCGTCAGGACAGGGGTGGGCAGCCCCAGCATTTT. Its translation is CASSVRQDRGGQPQHF.

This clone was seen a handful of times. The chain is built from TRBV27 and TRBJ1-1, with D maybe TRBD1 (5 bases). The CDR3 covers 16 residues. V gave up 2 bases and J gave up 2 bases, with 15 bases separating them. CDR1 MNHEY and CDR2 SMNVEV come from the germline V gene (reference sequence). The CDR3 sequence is CASSLRSGGDNTEAFF. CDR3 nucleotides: TGTGCCAGCAGTTTACGCTCCGGGGGGGATAACACTGAAGCTTTCTTT.

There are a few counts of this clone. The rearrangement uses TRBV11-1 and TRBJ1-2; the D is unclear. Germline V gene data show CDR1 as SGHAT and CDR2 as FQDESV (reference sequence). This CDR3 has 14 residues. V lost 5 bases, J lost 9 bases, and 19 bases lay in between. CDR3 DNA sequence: TGTGCCAGCAGCGTCGACGGAGCGGCGTTAAGCTACACCTTC. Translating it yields CASSVDGAALSYTF.

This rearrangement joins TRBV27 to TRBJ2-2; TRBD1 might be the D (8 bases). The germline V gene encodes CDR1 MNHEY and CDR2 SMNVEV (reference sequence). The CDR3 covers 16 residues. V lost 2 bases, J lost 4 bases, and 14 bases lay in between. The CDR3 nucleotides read TGTGCCAGCAGTTTACTCACAGGGGGGGGCACCGGGGAGCTGTTTTTT. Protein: CASSLLTGGGTGELFF.

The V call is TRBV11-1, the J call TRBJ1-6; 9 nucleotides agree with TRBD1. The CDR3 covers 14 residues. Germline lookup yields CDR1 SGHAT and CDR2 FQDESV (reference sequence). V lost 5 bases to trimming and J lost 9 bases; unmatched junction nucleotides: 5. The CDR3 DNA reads TGTGCCAGCAGCCAAAGACAGGGGGGTTCACCCCTCCACTTT. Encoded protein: CASSQRQGGSPLHF. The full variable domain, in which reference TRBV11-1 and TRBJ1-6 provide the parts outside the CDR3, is EAEVAQSPRYKITEKSQAVAFWCDPISGHATLYWYRQILGQGPELLVQFQDESVVDDSQLPKDRFSAERLKGVDSTLKIQPAELGDSAMYLCASSQRQGGSPLHFGNGTRLTVT.

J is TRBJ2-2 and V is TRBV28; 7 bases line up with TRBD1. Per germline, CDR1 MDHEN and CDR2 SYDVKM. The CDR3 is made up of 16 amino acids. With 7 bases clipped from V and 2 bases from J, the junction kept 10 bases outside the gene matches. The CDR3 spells CASTPAGTVNTGELFF. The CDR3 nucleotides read TGTGCCAGCACCCCCGCCGGGACAGTAAACACCGGGGAGCTGTTTTTT.

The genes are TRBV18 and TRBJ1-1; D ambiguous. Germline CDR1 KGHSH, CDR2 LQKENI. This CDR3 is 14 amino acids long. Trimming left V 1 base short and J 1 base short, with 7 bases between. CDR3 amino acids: CASSPQGRNTEAFF. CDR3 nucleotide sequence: TGTGCCAGCTCACCACAAGGGAGGAACACTGAAGCTTTCTTT.

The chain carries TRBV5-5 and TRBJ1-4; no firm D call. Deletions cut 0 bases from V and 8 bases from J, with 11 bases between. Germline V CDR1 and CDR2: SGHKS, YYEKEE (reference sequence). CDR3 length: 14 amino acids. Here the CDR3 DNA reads TGTGCCAGCAGCTTGGGAGGGCAGGACGAAAAACTGTTTTTT. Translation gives CASSLGGQDEKLFF.

The CDR3 sequence: CSVGTGEEKLFF. CDR3 in DNA: TGCAGCGTTGGGACAGGGGAGGAAAAACTGTTTTTT. V usage is TRBV29-1 and J usage is TRBJ1-4; TRBD1 agrees at 9 bases. This CDR3 has 12 residues. With V trimmed by 4 bases and J by 8 bases, 2 bases remained unmatched. Germline V CDR1 and CDR2: SQVTM, ANQGSEA.

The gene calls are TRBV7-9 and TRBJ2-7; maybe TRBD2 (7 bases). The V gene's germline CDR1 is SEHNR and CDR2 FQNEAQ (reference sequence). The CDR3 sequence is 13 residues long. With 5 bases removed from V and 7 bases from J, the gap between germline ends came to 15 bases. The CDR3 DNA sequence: TGTGCCAGCAGCCCGGGACACGGGGGGGAGCAGTACTTC. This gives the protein CASSPGHGGEQYF.

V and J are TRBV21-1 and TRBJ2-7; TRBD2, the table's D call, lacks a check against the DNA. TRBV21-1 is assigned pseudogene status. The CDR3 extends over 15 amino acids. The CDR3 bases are TGTGCCAGCAGCAAGGCGGGGGCGAATTCCTACGAGCAGTACTTC. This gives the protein CASSKAGANSYEQYF.

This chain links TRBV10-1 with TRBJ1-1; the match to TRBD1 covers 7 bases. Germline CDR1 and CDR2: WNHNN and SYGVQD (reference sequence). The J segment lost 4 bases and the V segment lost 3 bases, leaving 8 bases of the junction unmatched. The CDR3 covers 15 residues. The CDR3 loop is CASSDPRQGGTEAFF. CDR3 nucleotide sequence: TGCGCCAGCAGTGATCCGAGACAGGGAGGCACTGAAGCTTTCTTT.

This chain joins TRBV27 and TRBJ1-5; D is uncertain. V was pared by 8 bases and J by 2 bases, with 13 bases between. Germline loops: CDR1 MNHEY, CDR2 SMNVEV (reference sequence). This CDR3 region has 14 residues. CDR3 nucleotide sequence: TGTGCCAGCTCTCCGGGAGAAGGCAATCAGCCCCAGCATTTT. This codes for CASSPGEGNQPQHF.

CDR3 loop: CSVGQGAGEQFF. CDR3 coding DNA: TGCAGCGTTGGACAGGGGGCGGGTGAGCAGTTCTTC. The chain uses TRBV29-1 and TRBJ2-1; TRBD1 aligns across 10 bases. The CDR3 runs to 12 residues. Looked up from germline, CDR1 is SQVTM and CDR2 is ANQGSEA. V gave up 4 bases and J gave up 9 bases; unmatched junction bases: 3.

CDR3 in amino acids: CASSLYGGSGSYEQYF. The CDR3 bases are TGTGCCAGCAGTTTATATGGCGGGTCGGGCTCCTACGAGCAGTACTTC. The V gene is TRBV27, the J gene TRBJ2-7, with D possibly TRBD2 on 5 matching bases. CDR1 is MNHEY, CDR2 SMNVEV, per germline (reference sequence). V lost 1 base, J lost 0 bases, and 13 bases lay in between. The CDR3 has 16 residues.

CDR3 coding DNA: TGTGCCAGCAGCTTAGTATTTTTTTTGGGGACTAGCGGTTACAATGAGCAGTTCTTC. Translating gives CASSLVFFLGTSGYNEQFF. The V call is TRBV7-6, the J call TRBJ2-1, with 11 bases identical to TRBD2. J was trimmed by 4 bases and V by 1 base; bases with no gene match: 12. The CDR3 runs 19 residues. Germline V gene data show CDR1 as SGHVS and CDR2 as FNYEAQ.

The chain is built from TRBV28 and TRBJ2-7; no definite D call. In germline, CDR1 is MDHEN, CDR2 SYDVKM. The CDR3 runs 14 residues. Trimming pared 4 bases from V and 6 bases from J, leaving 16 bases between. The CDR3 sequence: CASSSRILPGEQYF. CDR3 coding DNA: TGTGCCAGCAGTTCGAGGATCCTCCCTGGCGAGCAGTACTTC.

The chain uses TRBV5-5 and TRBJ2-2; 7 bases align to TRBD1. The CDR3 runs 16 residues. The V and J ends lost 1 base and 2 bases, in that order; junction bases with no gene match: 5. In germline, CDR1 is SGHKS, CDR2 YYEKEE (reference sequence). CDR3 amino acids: CASSLPTGANTGELFF. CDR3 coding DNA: TGTGCCAGCAGCTTGCCTACAGGGGCCAACACCGGGGAGCTGTTTTTT.

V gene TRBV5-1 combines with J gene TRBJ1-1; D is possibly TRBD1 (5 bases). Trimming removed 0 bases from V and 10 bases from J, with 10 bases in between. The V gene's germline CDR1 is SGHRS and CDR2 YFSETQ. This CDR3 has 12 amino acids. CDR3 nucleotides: TGCGCCAGCAGCTTGGAGGGTAGGGGAGCTTTCTTT. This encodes CASSLEGRGAFF.

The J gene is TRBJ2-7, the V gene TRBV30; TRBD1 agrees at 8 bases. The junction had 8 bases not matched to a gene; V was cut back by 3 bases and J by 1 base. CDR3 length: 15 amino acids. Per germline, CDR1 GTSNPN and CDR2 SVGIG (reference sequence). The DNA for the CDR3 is TGTGCCTGGAGCGGTGACAGGGGATTATCCTACGAGCAGTACTTC. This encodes CAWSGDRGLSYEQYF.

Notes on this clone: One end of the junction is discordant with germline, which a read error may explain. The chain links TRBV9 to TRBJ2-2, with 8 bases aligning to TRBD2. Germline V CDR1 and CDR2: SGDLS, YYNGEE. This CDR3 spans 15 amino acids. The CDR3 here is CASSVAGGATGELFF. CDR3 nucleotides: TGTGCCAGCAGCGTAGCGGGAGGGGCCACCGGTGAGCTGTTTTTT.

CDR3 residues: CSVDRGLDTQYF. CDR3 bases: TGCAGCGTTGATAGGGGCCTGGATACGCAGTATTTT. This rearrangement joins TRBV29-1 to TRBJ2-3; the D gene is possibly TRBD1 (5 bases). This CDR3 region has 12 residues. V lost 3 bases, J lost 6 bases, and 10 bases lay in between. Germline V gives CDR1 SQVTM, CDR2 ANQGSEA.

The CDR3 DNA is TGTGCCAGCAGCAGGGTTAACACCGGGGAGCTGTTTTTT. This gives the protein CASSRVNTGELFF. The V and J genes are TRBV6-5 and TRBJ2-2; D may be TRBD1 (5 bases). There are 13 residues in the CDR3. Germline CDR1 MNHEY, CDR2 SVGAGI. The V gene lost 6 bases and the J gene lost 2 bases, with 7 bases spanning the gap.